The 7 T cell receptor beta chains reported below all come from one sample, sequenced in a study of blood T cell repertoires in COVID-19. Only in-frame clones appear in the TCRdb table, and some are missing; sequencing was by immunoSEQ multiplex PCR. The sample lists about 68,000 clones; roughly 87% were seen once. The sequenced sample was peripheral blood. Receptors originate from a woman in her fifties or sixties with COVID-19, enrolled during active disease.

The genes are TRBV19 and TRBJ2-2, with a possible D match to TRBD1 (5 bases). This CDR3 spans 14 amino acids. Germline lookup yields CDR1 LNHDA and CDR2 SQIVND (reference sequence). Trimming shortened V by 6 bases and J by 2 bases, and 10 bases separated the two germline ends. CDR3 in amino acids: CASRTQGNTGELFF. CDR3 DNA sequence: TGTGCCAGTAGGACCCAGGGCAACACCGGGGAGCTGTTTTTT.

The V call is TRBV5-6, the J call TRBJ2-1; the D gene is possibly TRBD2 (6 bases). The CDR3 loop spans 14 amino acids. Germline-derived CDR1 and CDR2 are SGHDT and YYEEEE. Trimming stripped 4 bases from V and 7 bases from J, with 15 bases between. The CDR3 DNA follows: TGTGCCAGCAGCCTAGCTGGAGGGAGGAATGAGCAGTTCTTC. This translates into CASSLAGGRNEQFF.

The rearrangement links TRBV7-8 to TRBJ2-5; 8 bases align to TRBD1. This CDR3 region has 14 residues. Per the germline V gene, CDR1 is SGHVS and CDR2 is FQNEAQ. J lost 1 base, V lost 5 bases, and 3 bases had no gene match. The CDR3 DNA is TGTGCCAGCAGCCAGGGGGCAGCCCAAGAGACCCAGTACTTC. This translates into CASSQGAAQETQYF.

The J gene is TRBJ2-1, the V gene TRBV3-1 (or the pseudogene TRBV3-2); D might be TRBD2 (6 bases). Germline CDR1 and CDR2: LGHDT and YNNKEL (reference sequence). Trimming removed 2 bases from V and 4 bases from J, with 12 bases in between. This CDR3 spans 15 amino acids. The CDR3 coding sequence is TGTGCCAGCAGCCAACCGGGACTTGTTTACAATGAGCAGTTCTTC. This encodes CASSQPGLVYNEQFF.

This clone was detected only once. The V gene is TRBV18, the J gene TRBJ1-5; TRBD1 might be the D (6 bases). The V end was cut by 2 bases, the J end by 1 base, with 15 bases between. Germline V gene sequence: CDR1 KGHSH, CDR2 LQKENI. The CDR3 covers 17 residues. The CDR3 DNA is TGTGCCAGCTCACCATTCGACCTGGGGGCAAGCAATCAGCCCCAGCATTTT. Residues: CASSPFDLGASNQPQHF.

This chain joins TRBV30 and TRBJ1-5, with 7 bases matching TRBD1. Germline V gives CDR1 GTSNPN, CDR2 SVGIG (reference sequence). This CDR3 region has 14 residues. J gave up 0 bases and V 2 bases, and 1 base lay outside the gene matches. CDR3 sequence: CAWSTGVSNQPQHF. The CDR3 nucleotides read TGTGCCTGGAGTACAGGGGTTAGCAATCAGCCCCAGCATTTT.

V gene TRBV12-3 or TRBV12-4 combines with J gene TRBJ1-5; D gene uncertain. Trimming pared 7 bases from V and 6 bases from J, leaving 13 bases between. The CDR3 contains 13 residues. CDR3 residues: CASTLGRFQPQHF. CDR3 sequence (DNA): TGTGCCAGCACCCTTGGGAGGTTTCAGCCCCAGCATTTT.